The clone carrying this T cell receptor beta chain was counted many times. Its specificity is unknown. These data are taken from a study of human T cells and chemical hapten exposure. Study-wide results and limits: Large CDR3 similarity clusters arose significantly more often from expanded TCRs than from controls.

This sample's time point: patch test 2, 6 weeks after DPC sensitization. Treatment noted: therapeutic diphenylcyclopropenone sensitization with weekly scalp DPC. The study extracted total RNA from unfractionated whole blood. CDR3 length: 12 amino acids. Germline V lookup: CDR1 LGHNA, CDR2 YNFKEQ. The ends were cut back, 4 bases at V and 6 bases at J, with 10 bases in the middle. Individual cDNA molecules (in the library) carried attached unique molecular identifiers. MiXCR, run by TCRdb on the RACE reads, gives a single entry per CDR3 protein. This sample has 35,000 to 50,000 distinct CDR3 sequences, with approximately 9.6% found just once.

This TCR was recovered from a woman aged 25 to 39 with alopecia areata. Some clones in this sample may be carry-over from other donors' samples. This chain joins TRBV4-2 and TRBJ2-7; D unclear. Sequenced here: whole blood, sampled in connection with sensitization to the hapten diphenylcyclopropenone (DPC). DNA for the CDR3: TGTGCCAGCAGCCGTACGGACCGCGAGCAGTACTTC. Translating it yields CASSRTDREQYF.